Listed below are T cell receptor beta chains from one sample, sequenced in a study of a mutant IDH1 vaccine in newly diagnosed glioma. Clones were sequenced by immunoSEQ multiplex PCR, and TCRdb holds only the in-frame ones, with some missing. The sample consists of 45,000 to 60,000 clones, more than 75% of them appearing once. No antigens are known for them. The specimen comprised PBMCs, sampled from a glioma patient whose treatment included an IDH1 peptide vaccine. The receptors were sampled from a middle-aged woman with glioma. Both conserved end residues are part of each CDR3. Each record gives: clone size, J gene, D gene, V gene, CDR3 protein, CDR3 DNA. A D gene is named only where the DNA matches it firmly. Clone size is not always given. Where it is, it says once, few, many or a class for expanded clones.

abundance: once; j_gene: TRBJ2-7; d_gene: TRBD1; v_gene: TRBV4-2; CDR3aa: CASSQGTGTGTYEQYF; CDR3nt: TGTGCCAGCAGCCAAGGTACCGGGACAGGGACCTACGAGCAGTACTTC
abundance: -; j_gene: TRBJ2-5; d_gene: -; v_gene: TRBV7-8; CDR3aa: CASSPGIILSRTQYF; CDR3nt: TGTGCCAGCAGCCCCGGGATTATTCTGTCTCGGACCCAGTACTTC
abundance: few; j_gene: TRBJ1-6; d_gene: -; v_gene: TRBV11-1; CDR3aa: CASSQRGSPLHF; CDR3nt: TGTGCCAGCAGCCAACGAGGTTCACCCCTCCACTTT
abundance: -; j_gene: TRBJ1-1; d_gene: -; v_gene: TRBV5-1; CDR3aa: CASVGGTGTEAFF; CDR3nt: TGCGCCAGTGTAGGGGGGACCGGCACTGAAGCTTTCTTT
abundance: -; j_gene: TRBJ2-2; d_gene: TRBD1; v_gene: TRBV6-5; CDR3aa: CASTGTVTGELFF; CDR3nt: TGTGCCAGCACCGGGACAGTCACCGGGGAGCTGTTTTTT
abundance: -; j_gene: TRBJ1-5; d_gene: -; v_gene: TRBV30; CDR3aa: CAWGGQGLSNQPQHF; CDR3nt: TGTGCCTGGGGAGGGCAGGGTCTTAGCAATCAGCCCCAGCATTTT
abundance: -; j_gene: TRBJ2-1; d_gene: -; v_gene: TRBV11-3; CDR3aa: CASSIHNNEQFF; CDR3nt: TGTGCCAGCAGCATACACAACAATGAGCAGTTCTTC
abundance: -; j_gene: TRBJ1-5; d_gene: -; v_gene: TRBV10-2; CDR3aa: CASGHSTQPQHF; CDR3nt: TGCGCCAGCGGACATTCGACCCAGCCCCAGCATTTT
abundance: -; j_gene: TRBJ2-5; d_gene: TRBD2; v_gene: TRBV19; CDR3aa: CASSFRGGQETQYF; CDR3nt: TGTGCCAGTAGTTTCCGGGGGGGCCAAGAGACCCAGTACTTC
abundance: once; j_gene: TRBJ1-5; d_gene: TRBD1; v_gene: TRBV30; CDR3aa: CAWSAYRGPNQPQHF; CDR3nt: TGTGCCTGGAGTGCCTACAGGGGCCCCAATCAGCCCCAGCATTTT
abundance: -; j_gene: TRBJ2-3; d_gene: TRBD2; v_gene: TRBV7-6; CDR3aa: CASSRGGRTDTQYF; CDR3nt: TGTGCCAGCAGCCGGGGGGGTCGGACAGATACGCAGTATTTT
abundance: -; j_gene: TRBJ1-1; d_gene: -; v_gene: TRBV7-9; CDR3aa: CASSPSPGRGRTEAFF; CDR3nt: TGTGCCAGCAGTCCATCCCCAGGAAGGGGACGCACTGAAGCTTTCTTT
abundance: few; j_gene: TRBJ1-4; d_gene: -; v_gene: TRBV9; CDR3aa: CASSVATGLNEKLFF; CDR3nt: TGTGCCAGCAGCGTGGCTACAGGGTTGAATGAAAAACTGTTTTTT
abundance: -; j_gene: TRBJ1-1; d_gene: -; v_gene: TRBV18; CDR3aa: CASSSDTDLEAFF; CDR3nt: TGTGCCAGCTCATCAGACACCGACTTGGAAGCTTTCTTT
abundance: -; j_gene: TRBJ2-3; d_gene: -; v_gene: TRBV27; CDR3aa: CASSPYSPDTDTQYF; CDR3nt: TGTGCCAGCAGTCCATATTCCCCCGACACAGATACGCAGTATTTT